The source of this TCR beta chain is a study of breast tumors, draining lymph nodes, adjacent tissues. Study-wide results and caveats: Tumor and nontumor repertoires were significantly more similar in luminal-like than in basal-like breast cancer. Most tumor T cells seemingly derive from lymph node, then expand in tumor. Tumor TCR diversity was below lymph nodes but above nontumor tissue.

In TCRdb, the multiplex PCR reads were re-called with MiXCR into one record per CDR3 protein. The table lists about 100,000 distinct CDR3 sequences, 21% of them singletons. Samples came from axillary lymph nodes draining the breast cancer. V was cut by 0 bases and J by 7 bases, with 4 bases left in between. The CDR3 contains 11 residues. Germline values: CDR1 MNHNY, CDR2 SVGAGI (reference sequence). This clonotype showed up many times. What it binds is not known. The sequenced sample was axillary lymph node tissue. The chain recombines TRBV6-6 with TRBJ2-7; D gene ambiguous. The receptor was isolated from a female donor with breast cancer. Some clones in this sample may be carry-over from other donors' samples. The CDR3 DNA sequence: TGTGCCAGCAGTTACTCGAGGGAGCAGTACTTC. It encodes CASSYSREQYF.